This record concerns one T cell receptor (beta chain) sequence. The data are from a study of blood T cell repertoires in COVID-19. Clones were sequenced by immunoSEQ multiplex PCR, and TCRdb holds only the in-frame ones, with some missing. The sample carries 80,000 to 95,000 clones, roughly 86% recorded once. Germline lookup yields CDR1 LGHDT and CDR2 YNNKEL (reference sequence). J was trimmed by 12 bases and V by 1 base; bases with no gene match: 6. The CDR3 spans 15 residues. The receptor's source is a man between 65 and 85 years old with acute or convalescent COVID-19. The V gene is TRBV3-1 (or the pseudogene TRBV3-2), the J gene TRBJ2-5; TRBD2 matches 15 bases. The material sequenced was peripheral blood. CDR3 in DNA: TGTGCCAGCAGCCAAGCAACGGGACTAGCGGGGGGAGAGTACTTC. It codes for CASSQATGLAGGEYF.